Listed below are T cell receptor beta chains from one sample, sequenced in a study of T cell repertoires in cytomegalovirus infection. TCRdb passed the reads through MiXCR, listing each CDR3 protein once. The sample yields 740,000 or so distinct CDR3 sequences, 35% to 45% seen once. The sample was PBMCs. The receptor source for this set is a human donor in good health (CMV status not recorded). Some clones in this sample may be carry-over from other donors' samples. CDR3s include the opening cysteine and the closing phenylalanine or tryptophan. D genes are given only for firm matches. A row's size may be missing; if present it is once, few, many or a size class.

TRBJ1-1 TRBV4-1 once NA CASSQPNRVPTEAFF TGCGCCAGCAGCCAACCAAACAGGGTACCCACTGAAGCTTTCTTT
TRBJ2-5 TRBV7-2 NA NA CASSAQRVQETQYF TGTGCCAGCAGCGCGCAGCGGGTTCAAGAGACCCAGTACTTC
TRBJ2-3 TRBV27 NA TRBD1 CASSFLGQGVSDTQYF TGTGCCAGCAGTTTTCTCGGACAGGGAGTTTCAGATACGCAGTATTTT
TRBJ1-6 TRBV28 NA NA CASRENNSPLHF TGTGCCAGCCGGGAAAATAATTCACCCCTCCACTTT
TRBJ2-3 TRBV7-8 many NA CASSLDSDGDTQYF TGTGCCAGCAGCTTGGACAGCGACGGAGATACGCAGTATTTT
TRBJ1-1 TRBV19 few NA CASSMGAVSTEAFF TGTGCCAGTAGTATGGGGGCCGTATCAACTGAAGCTTTCTTT
TRBJ2-1 TRBV19 NA TRBD2 CASSGSGGPYNEQFF TGTGCCAGTAGCGGGTCGGGAGGGCCCTACAATGAGCAGTTCTTC
TRBJ1-5 TRBV12-3/TRBV12-4 NA NA CASSFSHGQADQPQHF TGTGCCAGCAGTTTCTCTCACGGACAAGCGGATCAGCCCCAGCATTTT
TRBJ1-3 TRBV7-8 NA NA CASSLVRDTIYF TGTGCCAGCAGCTTAGTCCGGGACACCATATATTTT
TRBJ1-2 TRBV6-2/TRBV6-3 few TRBD1 CASSDRQGLPGYTF TGTGCCAGCAGTGACCGACAGGGATTGCCTGGCTACACCTTC
TRBJ1-1 TRBV20-1 once NA CSASYSTGRPMNTEAFF TGCAGTGCTAGTTACAGTACGGGCCGACCCATGAACACTGAAGCTTTCTTT
TRBJ2-1 TRBV12-3/TRBV12-4 few NA CASSLALSRGTHNEQFF TGTGCCAGCAGTTTAGCGCTATCCAGGGGGACTCACAATGAGCAGTTCTTC
TRBJ2-1 TRBV7-2 NA NA CASSVAPKGGNEQFF TGTGCCAGCAGCGTAGCGCCAAAAGGGGGCAATGAGCAGTTCTTC
TRBJ1-1 TRBV29-1 few NA CSGEWGRADTEAFF TGCAGCGGAGAGTGGGGCAGGGCGGACACTGAAGCTTTCTTT
TRBJ2-5 TRBV6-5 once TRBD1 CATEAPGQQETQYF TGTGCCACCGAAGCCCCGGGACAGCAAGAGACCCAGTACTTC
TRBJ2-7 TRBV10-3 few NA CAISVGEVLSYEQYF TGTGCCATCAGTGTGGGGGAGGTTCTCTCCTACGAGCAGTACTTC
TRBJ2-7 TRBV12-3/TRBV12-4 NA NA CASSLVSGRIHEQYF TGTGCCAGCAGTTTAGTGTCGGGCAGGATTCACGAGCAGTACTTC
TRBJ2-1 TRBV28 few NA CASSPVGEYNEQFF TGTGCCAGCAGTCCAGTTGGCGAGTACAATGAGCAGTTCTTC
TRBJ2-3 TRBV29-1 few TRBD1 CSVEGWDSTSDTQYF TGCAGCGTTGAGGGGTGGGACAGCACCTCAGATACGCAGTATTTT
TRBJ1-5 TRBV9 few TRBD1 CASSAGQPSSAQHF TGTGCCAGCAGCGCGGGACAGCCTTCCTCGGCCCAGCATTTT
TRBJ2-4 TRBV5-1 NA TRBD2 CASSRGTSDFVKNIQYF TGCGCCAGCAGCCGCGGGACTAGCGATTTTGTCAAAAACATTCAGTACTTC
TRBJ2-3 TRBV6-1 NA NA CASSYGKTDTQYF TGTGCCAGCAGTTATGGGAAAACAGATACGCAGTATTTT
TRBJ1-4 TRBV6-1 NA NA CASSHRPPGATNEKLFF TGTGCCAGCAGCCACCGCCCCCCGGGCGCAACTAATGAAAAACTGTTTTTT
TRBJ1-5 TRBV12-3/TRBV12-4 few NA CASSLRTGRAEPQHF TGTGCCAGCAGTTTAAGGACGGGGCGGGCTGAGCCCCAGCATTTT
TRBJ1-2 TRBV27 few NA CASSLFGPRTLSNYGYTF TGTGCCAGCAGTTTATTCGGGCCAAGGACCTTATCTAACTATGGCTACACCTTC
TRBJ2-2 TRBV4-1 few TRBD1 CASSQRVVGTGLTGELFF TGCGCCAGCAGCCAAAGGGTGGTCGGGACAGGGCTCACCGGGGAGCTGTTTTTT
TRBJ1-1 TRBV12-3/TRBV12-4 NA TRBD1 CASSLQGVFTEAFF TGTGCCAGCAGTCTACAGGGGGTTTTCACTGAAGCTTTCTTT